Sequencing of this T cell receptor (beta chain) was carried out in a study of shared clonotypes between healthy human individuals. General observations from the study: Donors were few, which limited the genetic and exposure-history diversity represented. Relative to clonotypes present in all four donors, those not shared had lower generation probabilities. With a few donors compared, 4.5% to 6.5% of naive CD4 clonotypes were shared.

In the case of this clone: Its antigen is unknown.

CD45RO-negative, CCR7-positively selected cells formed the naive CD8 fraction, excluding terminally differentiated effector memory CD45RA+ cells. The table came from immunoSEQ multiplex PCR; TCRdb's copy has only in-frame clones and leaves some out. The profile shows around 1.9 million clones, 93% of them singletons. The CDR3 sequence is 17 residues long. V lost 3 bases to trimming and J lost 9 bases, with 25 bases between them. The germline V gene has CDR1 SGDLS and CDR2 YYNGEE. This TCR came from a man aged 18-30 years in good health. Some clones in this sample may be carry-over from other donors' samples. The J gene is TRBJ2-1, the V gene TRBV9; possibly TRBD2 for D (6 bases). Sequenced sample: naive CD8+ T cells from PBMCs. CDR3 nucleotide sequence: TGTGCCAGCAGCGCCTACGGGACTCCCCCTGTTATAGGTGAGCAGTTCTTC. This translates into CASSAYGTPPVIGEQFF.